These 30 T cell receptor beta chains were sequenced from one sample in a study of blood T cell repertoires in COVID-19. Generated by immunoSEQ multiplex PCR, the TCRdb table keeps only in-frame clones and is missing some. The repertoire includes more than 250,000 clones, roughly 85% of them detected once, and less than 6% sits in the top ten. Sequencing was carried out using peripheral blood. The receptor set was obtained from a man in his sixties who had recovered from COVID-19.

J is TRBJ2-7 and V is TRBV2; 10 bases fit TRBD1. V lost 4 bases, J lost 6 bases, and 9 bases stayed unmatched. CDR1 and CDR2 from the germline V gene are SNHLY and FYNNEI. This CDR3 has 15 amino acids. The CDR3 loop reads CASSGGGQGLSEQYF. CDR3 DNA: TGTGCCAGCAGTGGTGGGGGACAGGGGTTATCCGAGCAGTACTTC.

The chain joins TRBV11-3 to TRBJ2-7; the match to TRBD2 covers 12 bases. V dropped 5 bases and J dropped 4; count of bases not matched to a gene: 3. Germline V lookup: CDR1 SGHNT, CDR2 YENEEA. The CDR3 is 14 amino acids. As DNA, the CDR3 is TGTGCCAGCAGCGTGACTAGCGGGGGTTACGAGCAGTACTTC. It yields the protein CASSVTSGGYEQYF.

The chain couples TRBV5-4 to TRBJ1-2; D is unresolved. CDR3 size: 13 residues. Germline lookup yields CDR1 SGHNT and CDR2 YYREEE (reference sequence). Trimming removed 0 bases at V and 2 bases at J, with 5 bases between. Here the CDR3 DNA reads TGTGCCAGCAGCTTGGACAGAAACTATGGCTACACCTTC. Protein: CASSLDRNYGYTF.

The chain has TRBV20-1 and TRBJ1-6; TRBD1 is a possible D gene (6 bases). The CDR3 runs to 15 residues. Germline V lookup: CDR1 DFQATT, CDR2 SNEGSKA (reference sequence). Trimming took off 3 bases at V and 5 bases at J, with 14 bases between the two ends. DNA of the CDR3: TGCAGTGCTAGTGCAACAGGGTGGAATAATTCACCCCTCCACTTT. Protein sequence: CSASATGWNNSPLHF.

This chain connects TRBV30 to TRBJ2-7; D gene uncertain. The CDR3 has 13 residues. With 1 base removed from V and 2 bases from J, the gap between germline ends came to 9 bases. Germline CDR1 and CDR2: GTSNPN and SVGIG (reference sequence). Here the CDR3 reads CAWSEYSAYEQYF. The CDR3 coding sequence is TGTGCCTGGAGTGAATACAGTGCCTACGAGCAGTACTTC.

The chain uses TRBV3-1 (or the pseudogene TRBV3-2) and TRBJ1-2, with D possibly matching TRBD1 (6 bases). In germline, CDR1 is LGHDT, CDR2 YNNKEL (reference sequence). CDR3 length equals 14 residues. The V end lost 2 bases, the J end lost 4 bases, and 11 bases lay between the germline ends. The CDR3 sequence is CASSQQGGGYGYTF. CDR3 bases: TGTGCCAGCAGCCAACAGGGAGGGGGCTATGGCTACACCTTC.

This chain uses TRBV18 with TRBJ2-3, with TRBD1 identical over 9 bases. The CDR3 is 15 amino acids. CDR1 is KGHSH and CDR2 is LQKENI in the germline V gene. The J segment lost 3 bases and the V segment lost 4 bases, leaving 5 bases of the junction unmatched. The CDR3 spells CASSRGTGFTDTQYF. CDR3 nucleotides: TGTGCCAGCTCACGGGGGACAGGGTTTACAGATACGCAGTATTTT.

The CDR3 DNA reads TGCGCCAGCAGCGAGCGGGAGTATACGCAGTATTTT. The encoded protein is CASSEREYTQYF. V is TRBV10-2 and J is TRBJ2-3; TRBD2 aligns across 8 bases. Germline V lookup: CDR1 WSHSY, CDR2 SAAADI. Trimming removed 6 bases from V and 7 bases from J; junction bases left unmatched: 3. CDR3 length: 12 amino acids.

The rearrangement uses TRBV28 and TRBJ1-2; the match to TRBD1 covers 7 bases. The germline V gene encodes CDR1 MDHEN and CDR2 SYDVKM. V trimming: 5 bases; J trimming: 8 bases; junction bases outside the gene matches: 5. CDR3 length: 12 amino acids. The CDR3 DNA follows: TGTGCCAGCAGTGCGACAGGGATGGGCTACACCTTC. Its translation: CASSATGMGYTF.

This clone turned up a few times. The chain has TRBV6-1 and TRBJ1-1; tentatively, D is TRBD1 (5 bases). Germline V gives CDR1 MNHNS, CDR2 SASEGT. V was shortened by 1 base and J by 3 bases, with 12 bases between the two germline ends. The CDR3 loop spans 15 amino acids. This chain's CDR3 is CASSEGGGGYTEAFF. The CDR3 region has the DNA TGTGCCAGCAGTGAAGGGGGGGGAGGATACACTGAAGCTTTCTTT.

This clone showed up just a few times. The CDR3 loop reads CASSLRGDRGGYTF. CDR3 sequence (DNA): TGTGCCAGCAGCTTGCGTGGGGACAGGGGAGGCTACACCTTC. The V and J genes are TRBV5-6 and TRBJ1-2; 10 nucleotides line up with TRBD1. Per the germline V gene, CDR1 is SGHDT and CDR2 is YYEEEE. J lost 8 bases, V lost 1 base, and 5 bases had no gene match. The CDR3 sequence is 14 residues long.

The V call is TRBV5-4, the J call TRBJ2-7, with D tentatively TRBD2 (6 bases). The CDR3 loop spans 14 amino acids. Trimming pared 2 bases from V and 1 base from J, leaving 10 bases between. Germline CDR1 is SGHNT and CDR2 is YYREEE (reference sequence). The CDR3 nucleotides read TGTGCCAGCAGCTTTGCGGGGAGATCCTACGAGCAGTACTTC. Translated, it gives CASSFAGRSYEQYF.

The sample holds one count of this clone. The rearrangement joins TRBV25-1 to TRBJ2-3, with TRBD1 matching 9 bases. The CDR3 is 16 residues long. The trim removed 3 bases at V and 6 bases at J, leaving 10 bases unmatched. The V gene's germline CDR1 is MGHDK and CDR2 SYGVNS. This chain's CDR3 is CASSDPGQGRRDTQYF. The DNA for the CDR3 is TGTGCCAGCAGTGACCCGGGACAGGGCCGAAGGGATACGCAGTATTTT.

CDR3 sequence reads: CASSLGNLAGVSNEQFF. CDR3 coding DNA: TGTGCCAGCAGCTTGGGTAATTTAGCGGGAGTGAGTAATGAGCAGTTCTTC. V and J are TRBV5-8 and TRBJ2-1; 9 nucleotides align to TRBD2. J lost 7 bases, V lost 0 bases, and 11 bases had no gene match. Germline V gives CDR1 SGHTS, CDR2 YDEGEE. The CDR3 is made up of 17 amino acids.

The CDR3 sequence: CASLWAKELFF. The CDR3 nucleotides read TGTGCCAGCCTTTGGGCGAAGGAACTGTTTTTT. The chain combines TRBV6-5 with TRBJ1-4; D call uncertain. Trimming stripped 8 bases from V and 12 bases from J, with 13 bases between. Germline CDR1 and CDR2: MNHEY and SVGAGI. The CDR3 loop spans 11 amino acids.

This clone was found once. The V call is TRBV5-1, the J call TRBJ1-3; possibly TRBD1 for D (5 bases). Per the germline V gene, CDR1 is SGHRS and CDR2 is YFSETQ. This CDR3 is 17 amino acids long. Trimming pared 2 bases from V and 0 bases from J, leaving 15 bases between. DNA of the CDR3: TGCGCCAGCAGCTTTTATGGGACTCTCAGCTCTGGAAACACCATATATTTT. Translated: CASSFYGTLSSGNTIYF.

The chain joins TRBV21-1 to TRBJ1-2; the table assigns TRBD1, which was not confirmed against the DNA. TRBV21-1 is a pseudogene locus. The CDR3 covers 16 residues. The CDR3 bases are TGTGCCAGCAGCAAACATGGGGGCAGGGCCGGCTATGGCTACACCTTC. It translates to CASSKHGGRAGYGYTF.

This chain connects TRBV18 to TRBJ1-4; D possibly corresponds to TRBD1 (6 bases). The germline CDR1 and CDR2 sequences are KGHSH and LQKENI. The germline V and J ends were trimmed by 3 bases and 6 bases, with 11 bases remaining between them. The CDR3 covers 14 residues. This chain's CDR3 is CASSPQTGDEKLFF. DNA of the CDR3: TGTGCCAGCTCACCGCAGACAGGAGATGAAAAACTGTTTTTT.

This chain links TRBV12-3 or TRBV12-4 with TRBJ2-7; 9 nucleotides align to TRBD2. Trimming at V came to 6 bases and at J to 5 bases, leaving 5 bases not matched to a gene. The CDR3 totals 13 residues. CDR3 loop: CASRPSGTDEQYF. The CDR3 bases are TGTGCCAGCAGGCCTAGCGGGACCGACGAGCAGTACTTC.

This clone was counted a single time. This rearrangement joins TRBV7-8 to TRBJ2-1; 7 nucleotides align to TRBD1. The germline V gene has CDR1 SGHVS and CDR2 FQNEAQ. The CDR3 spans 15 residues. The V and J ends lost 3 bases and 4 bases, in that order; junction bases with no gene match: 6. CDR3 residues: CASSLLGTAYNEQFF. The CDR3 DNA is TGTGCCAGCAGCTTGCTCGGGACAGCATACAATGAGCAGTTCTTC. Full variable domain (missing parts from reference TRBV7-8 and TRBJ2-1): GAGVSQSPRYKVAKRGQDVALRCDPISGHVSLFWYQQALGQGPEFLTYFQNEAQLDKSGLPSDRFFAERPEGSVSTLKIQRTQQEDSAVYLCASSLLGTAYNEQFFGPGTRLTVL.

The sample holds a few counts of this clone. The CDR3 sequence is CASNWWSSYEQYF. CDR3 sequence (DNA): TGTGCCAGCAATTGGTGGAGCTCCTACGAGCAGTACTTC. The chain combines TRBV5-6 with TRBJ2-7; no clear D gene. V dropped 6 bases and J dropped 0 bases, with 10 bases sitting between them. This CDR3 is built from 13 residues. Germline V gene data show CDR1 as SGHDT and CDR2 as YYEEEE.

V is TRBV3-1 (or the pseudogene TRBV3-2) and J is TRBJ2-1; 14 positions match TRBD2. Germline V lookup: CDR1 LGHDT, CDR2 YNNKEL (reference sequence). V trimming: 2 bases; J trimming: 9 bases; junction bases outside the gene matches: 9. The CDR3 is 17 amino acids. CDR3 in amino acids: CASSQMTGTSGGGEQFF. CDR3 in DNA: TGTGCCAGCAGCCAAATGACCGGGACTAGCGGGGGTGGTGAGCAGTTCTTC.

This clone showed up just once. The rearrangement links TRBV30 to TRBJ2-5, with 8 bases identical to TRBD2. J gave up 1 base and V 2 bases, and 3 bases lay outside the gene matches. Germline-derived CDR1 and CDR2 are GTSNPN and SVGIG (reference sequence). The CDR3 totals 14 residues. The CDR3 region is CAWSLGGAQETQYF. The CDR3 DNA reads as TGTGCCTGGAGTCTCGGGGGGGCCCAAGAGACCCAGTACTTC.

The gene calls are TRBV11-2 and TRBJ2-1, with 9 bases matching TRBD2. The CDR3 consists of 15 residues. Germline V gives CDR1 SGHAT, CDR2 FQNNGV. J was trimmed by 8 bases and V by 5 bases; bases with no gene match: 10. The CDR3 loop reads CASSPGGSGSDEQFF. CDR3 nucleotides: TGTGCCAGCAGCCCCGGGGGTAGCGGGAGCGATGAGCAGTTCTTC.

The V gene is TRBV28, the J gene TRBJ1-5, with 11 bases fitting TRBD1. Per the germline V gene, CDR1 is MDHEN and CDR2 is SYDVKM. Germline trimming cut 8 bases from V and 15 bases from J; bases unmatched to any gene: 12. The CDR3 length is 13 residues. CDR3 sequence: CASRGTGGGPGHF. Written as DNA, the CDR3 is TGTGCCAGCCGTGGGACAGGGGGTGGGCCAGGGCATTTT.

This sequence joins TRBV5-4 and TRBJ1-5, with 7 bases that match TRBD1. This CDR3 is 15 amino acids long. J was trimmed by 3 bases and V by 2 bases; bases with no gene match: 5. Per the germline V gene, CDR1 is SGHNT and CDR2 is YYREEE (reference sequence). The CDR3 DNA is TGTGCCAGCAGCTTCGGCGGGACAGACAATCAGCCCCAGCATTTT. Protein sequence: CASSFGGTDNQPQHF.

The rearrangement uses TRBV7-8 and TRBJ1-5, with D tentatively TRBD1 (6 bases). The CDR3 runs to 15 residues. V was shortened by 5 bases and J by 5 bases, with 16 bases between the two germline ends. Per the germline V gene, CDR1 is SGHVS and CDR2 is FQNEAQ. The CDR3 sequence: CASSPFWGPDQPQHF. CDR3 bases: TGTGCCAGCAGCCCTTTTTGGGGGCCCGATCAGCCCCAGCATTTT.

The chain couples TRBV5-4 to TRBJ2-2; 13 positions match TRBD2. From germline, CDR1 is SGHNT and CDR2 YYREEE (reference sequence). The J segment lost 5 bases and the V segment lost 4 bases, leaving 5 bases of the junction unmatched. CDR3 length equals 16 residues. The chain's CDR3 is CASSSGLAGVTGELFF. CDR3 bases: TGTGCCAGCAGCAGCGGACTAGCGGGAGTGACCGGGGAGCTGTTTTTT.

This clone was counted only a few times. The chain recombines TRBV5-5 with TRBJ2-2; no clear D. Germline-derived CDR1 and CDR2 are SGHKS and YYEKEE (reference sequence). The V end was cut by 10 bases, the J end by 3 bases, with 7 bases between. The CDR3 spans 11 residues. The CDR3 bases are TGTGCCGCTGGAGACACCGGGGAGCTGTTTTTT. This codes for CAAGDTGELFF.

The chain combines TRBV14 with TRBJ2-3; D remains unclear. Trimming shortened V by 4 bases and J by 4 bases, and 6 bases separated the two germline ends. Germline CDR1 reads SGHDN; CDR2 reads FVKESK. The CDR3 covers 12 residues. The CDR3 region is CASSPVPDTQYF. CDR3 in DNA: TGTGCCAGCAGCCCCGTTCCAGATACGCAGTATTTT.